This T cell receptor beta chain was recovered during a study of cytomegalovirus exposure and HLA in healthy donors. The V gene's germline CDR1 is MDHEN and CDR2 SYDVKM. With V trimmed by 4 bases and J by 7 bases, 9 bases remained unmatched. The CDR3 length is 15 residues. General study results and limits: In an earlier analysis, most TCR beta V segments were productive about 87% or about 30% of the time. Later, an analysis showed that TCR beta chains associated with HLA were more clonally expanded than others that were equally common. Later analysis showed TCR association rates varying by HLA locus, highest for DRB1 and lowest for HLA-C.

Vbeta (60) and Jbeta (13) primers were used in the PCR. Original handling: Later reanalysis found about 78 million unique TCR beta chains, 10 million to 12 million of them shared. Measured with immunoSEQ multiplex PCR; TCRdb has only the in-frame clones, and not every one. D and trimming come from the DNA, and the V and J calls and clone size come from that table. The sample contains approximately 170,000 clones, over 70% of which appear only once. In the case of this clone: Its antigen is as yet unknown.

V usage is TRBV28 and J usage is TRBJ2-1; 8 bases align to TRBD1. The source material was PBMCs. The sequence derives from a man aged 50 to 60 in good health and CMV-seropositive. The CDR3 region is CASSSHDRGGNEQFF. The CDR3 nucleotides are TGTGCCAGCAGTTCCCATGACAGGGGTGGAAATGAGCAGTTCTTC.